Listed here are 7 T cell receptor beta chains from one sample, sequenced in a study of tumor T cells in aggressive B-cell lymphoma. Method: immunoSEQ multiplex PCR; TCRdb's copy keeps in-frame clones and lacks some. The sample contains roughly 840 clones, around 93% of which appear only once. Sample: tumor tissue. The source is an adult with diffuse large B cell lymphoma.

The rearrangement uses TRBV28 and TRBJ1-1; TRBD1 matches 8 bases. Germline V gives CDR1 MDHEN, CDR2 SYDVKM. Trimming cost V 8 bases and J 4 bases; bases outside gene matches: 3. The CDR3 is made up of 12 amino acids. The CDR3 is CASSGGGTEAFF. CDR3 nucleotides: TGTGCCAGCTCAGGGGGCGGCACTGAAGCTTTCTTT.

This chain connects TRBV6-6 to TRBJ2-1; 12 bases match TRBD1. CDR1 is MNHNY and CDR2 is SVGAGI in the germline V gene (reference sequence). The CDR3 totals 14 residues. Germline trimming cut 5 bases from V and 9 bases from J; bases unmatched to any gene: 5. CDR3 protein: CASSPGQGAGEQFF. The CDR3 nucleotides read TGTGCCAGCAGTCCGGGACAGGGGGCAGGTGAGCAGTTCTTC.

The gene calls are TRBV6-5 and TRBJ2-5; 8 bases align to TRBD2. The better agreement between TRBJ2-7 and the DNA end casts doubt on the J call. The CDR3 has 14 residues. From germline, CDR1 is MNHEY and CDR2 SVGAGI. In DNA form, the CDR3 reads TGTGCCAGCAGTTACATGCGGGAGGAGGGCGAGCAGTACTTC. Its protein product is CASSYMREEGEQYF.

This clone was seen a single time. The chain is built from TRBV7-2 and TRBJ2-1, with TRBD2 identical over 12 bases. V was clipped by 0 bases and J by 7 bases; unmatched bases: 7. The CDR3 extends over 17 amino acids. Per the germline V gene, CDR1 is SGHTA and CDR2 is FQGNSA. In DNA form, the CDR3 reads TGTGCCAGCAGCTTAGCTCTCCTAGCGGGGGGGCGTAATGAGCAGTTCTTC. Amino acid sequence: CASSLALLAGGRNEQFF.

This chain links TRBV19 with TRBJ1-1, with unresolved D. Trimming took 3 bases from V and 4 from J, leaving 9 bases between them. Germline CDR1 and CDR2: LNHDA and SQIVND (reference sequence). The CDR3 has 13 amino acids. DNA of the CDR3: TGTGCCAGTAGTATCCTGGGCCGCACTGAAGCTTTCTTT. It codes for CASSILGRTEAFF. The full variable domain, its missing parts supplied by reference TRBV19 and TRBJ1-1, is DGGITQSPKYLFRKEGQNVTLSCEQNLNHDAMYWYRQDPGQGLRLIYYSQIVNDFQKGDIAEGYSVSREKKESFPLTVTSAQKNPTAFYLCASSILGRTEAFFGQGTRLTVV.

As to this clone: An end of the junction does not agree with germline; a read error may underlie this. The chain employs TRBV7-7 and TRBJ2-1, with 8 positions matching TRBD1. The germline V gene has CDR1 SSHAT and CDR2 FNYEAQ (reference sequence). The CDR3 covers 15 residues. CDR3 residues: CASSLSDRGNNEQFF. The CDR3 region has the DNA TGTGCTAGCAGCTTATCCGACAGGGGAAACAATGAGCAGTTCTTC.

This sequence joins TRBV5-4 and TRBJ1-6, with TRBD1 identical over 7 bases. Germline trimming cut 0 bases from V and 13 bases from J; bases unmatched to any gene: 7. CDR1 is SGHNT and CDR2 is YYREEE in the germline V gene (reference sequence). The CDR3 runs 14 residues. Here the CDR3 DNA reads TGTGCCAGCAGCTTGGACAGGGGAGATAGGCCCCTCCACTTT. It translates to CASSLDRGDRPLHF. Variable domain in full (rest from reference TRBV5-4 and TRBJ1-6): ETGVTQSPTHLIKTRGQQVTLRCSSQSGHNTVSWYQQALGQGPQFIFQYYREEENGRGNFPPRFSGLQFPNYSSELNVNALELDDSALYLCASSLDRGDRPLHFGNGTRLTVT.